These 3 T cell receptor beta chains originate from one sample sequenced in a study of cytomegalovirus exposure and HLA in healthy donors. Use of 60 Vbeta and 13 Jbeta primers characterized the PCR. Assay: immunoSEQ multiplex PCR; the TCRdb copy retains only in-frame clones and omits some. Among about 170,000 clones listed, about 88% were seen once. Specimen: PBMCs. The receptors stem from a man aged 25-40 years in good health and CMV-seropositive.

The V and J genes are TRBV4-1 and TRBJ2-3; D not resolved. Per the germline V gene, CDR1 is MGHRA and CDR2 is YSYEKL. The CDR3 loop spans 13 amino acids. The germline V and J ends were trimmed by 5 bases and 1 base, with 7 bases remaining between them. CDR3 in amino acids: CASSTMGTDTQYF. In DNA, the CDR3 is TGCGCCAGCAGCACAATGGGCACAGATACGCAGTATTTT.

The chain recombines TRBV5-1 with TRBJ2-7; 9 nucleotides align to TRBD1. The CDR3 sequence is 18 residues long. V shed 4 bases, J shed 3 bases, and the junction held 17 bases outside the gene matches. In germline, CDR1 is SGHRS, CDR2 YFSETQ. The DNA of the CDR3 is TGCGCCAGCAGCCCACAGGGGGCCAACTACCCAACCTTCTACGAGCAGTACGTC. Protein product: CASSPQGANYPTFYEQYV.

CDR3 DNA: TGTGCCAGCAGTGCCGGGACAGGGGGCCCCGAGCAGTACTTC. Encoded protein: CASSAGTGGPEQYF. The chain carries TRBV27 and TRBJ2-7; TRBD1 agrees at 12 bases. The CDR3 is 14 amino acids. The germline V gene has CDR1 MNHEY and CDR2 SMNVEV (reference sequence). J lost 6 bases, V lost 5 bases, and 5 bases had no gene match.